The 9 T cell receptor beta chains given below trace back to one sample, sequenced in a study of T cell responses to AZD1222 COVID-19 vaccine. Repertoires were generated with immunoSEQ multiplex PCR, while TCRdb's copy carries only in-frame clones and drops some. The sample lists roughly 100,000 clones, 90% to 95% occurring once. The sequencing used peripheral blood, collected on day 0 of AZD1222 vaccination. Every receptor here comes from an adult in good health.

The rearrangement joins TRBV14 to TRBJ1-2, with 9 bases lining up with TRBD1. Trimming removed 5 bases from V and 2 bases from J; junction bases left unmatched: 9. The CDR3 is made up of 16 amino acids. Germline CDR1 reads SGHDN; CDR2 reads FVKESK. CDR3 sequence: CASSSSGTGLNYGYTF. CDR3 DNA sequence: TGTGCCAGCAGCTCATCCGGGACAGGGTTAAACTATGGCTACACCTTC.

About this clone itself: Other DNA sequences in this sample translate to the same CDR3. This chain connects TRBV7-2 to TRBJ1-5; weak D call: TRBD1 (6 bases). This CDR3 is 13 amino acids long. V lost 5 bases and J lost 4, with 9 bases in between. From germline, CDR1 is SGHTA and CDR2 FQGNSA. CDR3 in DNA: TGTGCCAGCAGCCTCGGACAGAATCAGCCCCAGCATTTT. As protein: CASSLGQNQPQHF.

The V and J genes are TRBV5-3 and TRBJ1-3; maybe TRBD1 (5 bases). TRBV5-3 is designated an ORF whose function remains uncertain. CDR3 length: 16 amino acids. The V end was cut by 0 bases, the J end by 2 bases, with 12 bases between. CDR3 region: CARSLEARDPGNTIYF. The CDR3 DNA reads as TGTGCCAGAAGCTTGGAAGCACGGGACCCTGGAAACACCATATATTTT.

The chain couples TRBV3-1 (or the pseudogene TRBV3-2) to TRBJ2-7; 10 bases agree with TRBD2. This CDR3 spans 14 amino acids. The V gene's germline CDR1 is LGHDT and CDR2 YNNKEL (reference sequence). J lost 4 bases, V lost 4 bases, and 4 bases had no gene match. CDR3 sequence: CASSPSSGSYEQYF. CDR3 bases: TGTGCCAGCAGCCCATCTAGCGGGAGTTACGAGCAGTACTTC.

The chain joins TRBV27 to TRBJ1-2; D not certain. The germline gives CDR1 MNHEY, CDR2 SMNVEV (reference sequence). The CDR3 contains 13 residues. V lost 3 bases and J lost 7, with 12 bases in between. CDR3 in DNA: TGTGCCAGCAGTTTCGCCGACAAGGGTGGCTACACCTTC. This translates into CASSFADKGGYTF.

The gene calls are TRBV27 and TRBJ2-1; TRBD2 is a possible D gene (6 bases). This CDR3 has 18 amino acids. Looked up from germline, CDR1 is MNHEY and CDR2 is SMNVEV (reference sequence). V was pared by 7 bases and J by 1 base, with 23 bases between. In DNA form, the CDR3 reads TGTGCCAGCACCACCCCGGTATGGCGGGAACTATCCTACAATGAGCAGTTCTTC. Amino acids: CASTTPVWRELSYNEQFF.

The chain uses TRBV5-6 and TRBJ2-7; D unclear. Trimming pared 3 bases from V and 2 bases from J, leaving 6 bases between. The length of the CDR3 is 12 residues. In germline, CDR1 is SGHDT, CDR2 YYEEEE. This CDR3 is CASSSSTYEQYF. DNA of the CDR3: TGTGCCAGCAGCTCGAGTACCTACGAGCAGTACTTC.

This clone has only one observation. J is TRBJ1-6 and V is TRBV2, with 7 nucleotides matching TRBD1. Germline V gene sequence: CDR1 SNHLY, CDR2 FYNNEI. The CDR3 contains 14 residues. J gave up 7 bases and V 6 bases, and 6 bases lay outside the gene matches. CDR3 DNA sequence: TGTGCCAGCAGAACAGGGGTCGGAAATTCACCCCTCCACTTT. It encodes CASRTGVGNSPLHF.

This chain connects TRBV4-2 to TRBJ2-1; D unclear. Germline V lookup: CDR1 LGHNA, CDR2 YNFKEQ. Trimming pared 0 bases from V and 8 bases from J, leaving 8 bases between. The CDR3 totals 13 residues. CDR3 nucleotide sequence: TGTGCCAGCAGCCAAGAAAGGGTGGATGAGCAGTTCTTC. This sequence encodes CASSQERVDEQFF.